The 25 T cell receptor beta chains given below trace back to one sample, sequenced in a study of OX40 agonist ivuxolimab in advanced cancers. Profiled with immunoSEQ multiplex PCR; TCRdb holds only in-frame clones, not every one. The sample yields 43,000 or so clones, 75% to 80% seen once. The sequences come from CD4+ or CD8+ T cells sorted from blood, collected in a trial of the OX40 agonist ivuxolimab. The receptors stem from an adult with an advanced solid tumor such as melanoma, head and neck, liver or kidney cancer.

The chain combines TRBV18 with TRBJ2-7; the match to TRBD1 covers 9 bases. The CDR3 loop spans 15 amino acids. J gave up 3 bases and V 4 bases, and 7 bases lay outside the gene matches. Germline CDR1 is KGHSH and CDR2 is LQKENI. Written as DNA, the CDR3 is TGTGCCAGCTCACACACACCGGGACAGGGCTACGAGCAGTACTTC. This encodes CASSHTPGQGYEQYF.

CDR3 loop: CASRWTGNTGELFF. CDR3 coding DNA: TGCGCCAGCAGGTGGACAGGGAACACCGGGGAGCTGTTTTTT. The chain links TRBV5-1 to TRBJ2-2; the match to TRBD1 covers 7 bases. V lost 5 bases, J lost 1 base, and 2 bases stayed unmatched. CDR3 length: 14 residues. Germline V gene data show CDR1 as SGHRS and CDR2 as YFSETQ.

CDR3: CASSYQVASNEQFF. The CDR3 DNA reads TGTGCCAGCAGTTATCAGGTAGCGAGTAATGAGCAGTTCTTC. The chain employs TRBV6-6 and TRBJ2-1, with a weak D call TRBD2 (5 bases). CDR3 length: 14 residues. From germline, CDR1 is MNHNY and CDR2 SVGAGI (reference sequence). Trimming took 3 bases from V and 7 from J, leaving 13 bases between them.

The chain has TRBV4-1 and TRBJ2-6, with 11 bases identical to TRBD2. The CDR3 totals 19 residues. The ends lost 1 base at V and 3 bases at J; junction bases unmatched: 8. Per the germline V gene, CDR1 is MGHRA and CDR2 is YSYEKL. The CDR3 DNA reads as TGCGCCAGCAGCCAAGTAATAGCGGGAGGGCTCCGTGGGGCCAACGTCCTGACTTTC. Translation: CASSQVIAGGLRGANVLTF.

V and J are TRBV6-5 and TRBJ1-2; weak D call: TRBD1 (5 bases). The CDR3 is made up of 13 amino acids. CDR1 and CDR2 (germline): MNHEY, SVGAGI. The germline V and J ends were trimmed by 2 bases and 2 bases, with 6 bases remaining between them. The CDR3 bases are TGTGCCAGCAGTTACGACAGCAACTATGGCTACACCTTC. This gives the protein CASSYDSNYGYTF.

This clone appeared a few times. This chain links TRBV6-5 with TRBJ2-7, with unresolved D. This CDR3 comprises 11 residues. V lost 2 bases, J lost 8 bases, and 7 bases lay in between. The germline V gene has CDR1 MNHEY and CDR2 SVGAGI. CDR3 bases: TGTGCCAGCAGTTACGGGGAACAGCAGTACTTC. It translates to CASSYGEQQYF.

Points on this clone: Compared with germline, one end of the junction differs, possibly owing to a read error. The J gene is TRBJ2-4, the V gene TRBV28; D is possibly TRBD2 (5 bases). Per the germline V gene, CDR1 is MDHEN and CDR2 is SYDVKM. This CDR3 comprises 12 residues. CDR3 coding DNA: TGTGTCAGCACCACTTTTCGGGGTCGGCAGTACTTC. It translates to CVSTTFRGRQYF.

This rearrangement joins TRBV7-8 to TRBJ1-2; possibly TRBD1 for D (5 bases). This CDR3 spans 14 amino acids. Germline V CDR1 and CDR2: SGHVS, FQNEAQ. Trimming shortened V by 3 bases and J by 5 bases, and 13 bases separated the two germline ends. The CDR3 nucleotides read TGTGCCAGCAGCTTTCAGGGAGTCCCTTATGGCTACACCTTC. Translation: CASSFQGVPYGYTF.

This clone was counted only a few times. The J gene is TRBJ2-7, the V gene TRBV6-1, with 7 nucleotides matching TRBD1. CDR3 length: 15 residues. Germline V gene data show CDR1 as MNHNS and CDR2 as SASEGT. V trimming: 5 bases; J trimming: 7 bases; junction bases outside the gene matches: 14. In DNA form, the CDR3 reads TGTGCCAGCAGTCGATACGCAGACAGGGTAGGAGAGCAGTACTTC. Translated: CASSRYADRVGEQYF.

This chain connects TRBV12-5 to TRBJ2-2, with D maybe TRBD1 (5 bases). V was cut by 2 bases and J by 3 bases, with 19 bases left in between. From germline, CDR1 is LGHNT and CDR2 FRNRAP. This CDR3 region has 18 residues. CDR3 DNA: TGTGCTAGTGGTTTGCAAAAAATCGTGGGGCAGCACACCGGGGAGCTGTTTTTT. Its translation is CASGLQKIVGQHTGELFF.

J is TRBJ2-5 and V is TRBV5-5; the D gene could be TRBD1 or TRBD2 (6 bases each). V was pared by 1 base and J by 3 bases, with 16 bases between. The CDR3 consists of 16 residues. Per the germline V gene, CDR1 is SGHKS and CDR2 is YYEKEE (reference sequence). This CDR3 reads CASSLLMGGWKETQYF. In DNA form, the CDR3 reads TGTGCCAGCAGCTTGTTGATGGGGGGCTGGAAAGAGACCCAGTACTTC.

The CDR3 loop reads CASSLTPTLGSYEQYF. The CDR3 nucleotides are TGTGCCAGCAGTTTAACCCCTACCCTCGGCTCCTACGAGCAGTACTTC. The V and J genes are TRBV28 and TRBJ2-7, with D unresolved. Trimming took 2 bases from V and 0 from J, leaving 14 bases between them. There are 16 residues in the CDR3. In germline, CDR1 is MDHEN, CDR2 SYDVKM.

The rearrangement uses TRBV10-3 and TRBJ1-4; 8 bases are shared with TRBD1. Germline assignment: CDR1 ENHRY and CDR2 SYGVKD. V shed 8 bases, J shed 7 bases, and the junction held 6 bases outside the gene matches. The CDR3 sequence is 13 residues long. This CDR3 is CAIAGQGTEKLFF. The CDR3 DNA follows: TGTGCCATCGCCGGACAGGGAACTGAAAAACTGTTTTTT.

J is TRBJ2-3 and V is TRBV6-1; 7 bases fit TRBD1. This CDR3 is 14 amino acids long. The ends lost 7 bases at V and 8 bases at J; junction bases unmatched: 12. Looked up from germline, CDR1 is MNHNS and CDR2 is SASEGT. CDR3 DNA: TGTGCCAGCACCTGGGACAGCAGAGCGGCTACGCAGTATTTT. Its protein is CASTWDSRAATQYF.

The chain employs TRBV5-1 and TRBJ2-7; 10 bases are shared with TRBD2. The CDR3 extends over 18 amino acids. Germline V gene sequence: CDR1 SGHRS, CDR2 YFSETQ. Trimming removed 0 bases from V and 2 bases from J; junction bases left unmatched: 11. The CDR3 region is CASSLEGVRLAGTYEQYF. The CDR3 nucleotides read TGCGCCAGCAGCTTGGAAGGCGTCCGACTAGCGGGCACCTACGAGCAGTACTTC. Supplemented by reference TRBV5-1 and TRBJ2-7, the full variable domain reads KAGVTQTPRYLIKTRGQQVTLSCSPISGHRSVSWYQQTPGQGLQFLFEYFSETQRNKGNFPGRFSGRQFSNSRSEMNVSTLELGDSALYLCASSLEGVRLAGTYEQYFGPGTRLTVT.

This chain uses TRBV27 with TRBJ1-5; a weak D match, TRBD1 (5 bases). The CDR3 totals 15 residues. V was trimmed by 3 bases and J by 5 bases, leaving 14 bases between them. The germline CDR1 and CDR2 sequences are MNHEY and SMNVEV (reference sequence). CDR3 coding DNA: TGTGCCAGCAGTTTGAGTTCAGGGCCCCATCAGCCCCAGCATTTT. This translates into CASSLSSGPHQPQHF.

V and J are TRBV29-1 and TRBJ2-3, with 8 bases identical to TRBD2. Germline trimming cut 3 bases from V and 4 bases from J; bases unmatched to any gene: 3. The CDR3 is made up of 13 amino acids. Germline V lookup: CDR1 SQVTM, CDR2 ANQGSEA. The CDR3 here is CSVDRTSPDTQYF. In DNA form, the CDR3 reads TGCAGCGTTGATCGGACTAGCCCAGATACGCAGTATTTT.

The gene calls are TRBV6-1 and TRBJ1-2; no reliable D call. Germline V gene sequence: CDR1 MNHNS, CDR2 SASEGT. V gave up 7 bases and J gave up 3 bases, with 12 bases separating them. CDR3 size: 13 residues. CDR3 sequence (DNA): TGTGCCAGCACCCCCGGGAGTTACTATGGCTACACCTTC. Amino acid sequence: CASTPGSYYGYTF.

The J gene is TRBJ2-7, the V gene TRBV7-3, with 8 bases aligning to TRBD1. The CDR3 extends over 15 amino acids. Germline assignment: CDR1 SGHTA and CDR2 FQGTGA. Trimming removed 2 bases from V and 4 bases from J; junction bases left unmatched: 7. CDR3 in DNA: TGTGCCAGCAGCTTAGATCAGGGGGCTTTGTACGAGCAGTACTTC. Translation: CASSLDQGALYEQYF.

The chain couples TRBV27 to TRBJ2-2; maybe TRBD1 (6 bases). Germline CDR1 is MNHEY and CDR2 is SMNVEV (reference sequence). Deletions cut 5 bases from V and 5 bases from J, with 21 bases between. The CDR3 loop spans 17 amino acids. CDR3 coding DNA: TGTGCCAGCAGTCCCTACCTCAGATGGGGGCAAACCGGGGAGCTGTTTTTT. Amino acid sequence: CASSPYLRWGQTGELFF.

The V call is TRBV7-9, the J call TRBJ1-1, with 7 bases that match TRBD1. The CDR3 contains 15 residues. Germline assignment: CDR1 SEHNR and CDR2 FQNEAQ (reference sequence). With V trimmed by 5 bases and J by 4 bases, 10 bases remained unmatched. This chain's CDR3 is CASSRSGQLPTEAFF. As DNA, the CDR3 is TGTGCCAGCAGCCGGTCGGGACAGCTACCCACTGAAGCTTTCTTT.

The rearrangement joins TRBV6-1 to TRBJ2-3, with D possibly called TRBD1 or TRBD2 (5 bases each). Germline CDR1 reads MNHNS; CDR2 reads SASEGT. The CDR3 length is 13 residues. The ends were cut back, 5 bases at V and 8 bases at J, with 14 bases in the middle. DNA for the CDR3: TGTGCCAGCAGTACAGGTCTGGCGGGTACGCAGTATTTT. It codes for CASSTGLAGTQYF.

The chain combines TRBV6-5 with TRBJ2-5, with D tentatively TRBD2 (5 bases). V dropped 6 bases and J dropped 0 bases, with 11 bases sitting between them. CDR3 size: 14 residues. Germline V gives CDR1 MNHEY, CDR2 SVGAGI. For the CDR3, the DNA is TGTGCCAGCAGCTTAGGGAGCAACCAAGAGACCCAGTACTTC. Its translation is CASSLGSNQETQYF.

The chain joins TRBV5-4 to TRBJ2-5, with D possibly being TRBD1 or TRBD2 (5 bases each). The CDR3 is 13 residues long. Germline CDR1 SGHNT, CDR2 YYREEE (reference sequence). Trimming took 0 bases from V and 5 from J, leaving 8 bases between them. The CDR3, as DNA: TGTGCCAGCAGCTTGGGGGGCGGGGAGACCCAGTACTTC. Protein: CASSLGGGETQYF.

This clone was counted a single time. This chain links TRBV7-3 with TRBJ2-2; no clear D gene. V was shortened by 1 base and J by 3 bases, with 6 bases between the two germline ends. Per germline, CDR1 SGHTA and CDR2 FQGTGA. CDR3 length equals 14 residues. As DNA, the CDR3 is TGTGCCAGCAGCTTAAATTATCACACCGGGGAGCTGTTTTTT. It codes for CASSLNYHTGELFF.